Listed here is a single T cell receptor (beta chain). No antigen is known for it. A multiplex PCR was run with 60 Vbeta primers and 13 Jbeta primers. Assay used: immunoSEQ multiplex PCR; TCRdb lists only in-frame clones, some missing. The sample lists some 150,000 clones, just under 85% occurring once. This entry comes from a study of cytomegalovirus exposure and HLA in healthy donors. V was pared by 10 bases and J by 6 bases, with 13 bases between. CDR3 size: 11 residues. Germline CDR1 reads SNHLY; CDR2 reads FYNNEI. Donors had nominal health at sampling but likely had unrecorded immune exposures. Findings of the study overall: The authors later found most CMV-associated TCR beta chains appeared HLA-restricted. Later analysis identified some 16,000 TCR beta sequences associated with HLA alleles, using a false discovery rate threshold of 0.05. It was taken for granted in presence/absence analyses that sequencing depth across donors was roughly uniform.

This TCR was recovered from a woman aged 40 to 50 in good health and CMV-seronegative. J is TRBJ2-7 and V is TRBV2, with a tentative D call TRBD2 (5 bases). Sequenced: PBMCs. DNA for the CDR3: TGTGCCACGACTATTCAAGGCGAGCAGTACTTC. It encodes CATTIQGEQYF. Full variable domain (rest looked up from reference TRBV2 and TRBJ2-7): EPEVTQTPSHQVTQMGQEVILRCVPISNHLYFYWYRQILGQKVEFLVSFYNNEISEKSEIFDDQFSVERPDGSNFTLKIRSTKLEDSAMYFCATTIQGEQYFGPGTRLTVT.